This TCR beta chain is drawn from a study of T cell responses to AZD1222 COVID-19 vaccine. Regarding the study as a whole: Most donors were white British and more were female, and clonal diversity was possibly underestimated. No repertoire was sampled before or during the peak T cell response, only after it.

Comments on this clone: Its antigen is as yet unknown.

TCRdb's copy holds only in-frame clones and misses some; the assay was immunoSEQ multiplex PCR. The top ten hold 6.3% of the sample, which has around 140,000 clones, 89% seen once. Germline V gene sequence: CDR1 SGHDT, CDR2 YYEEEE. The V gene lost 0 bases and the J gene lost 7 bases, with 8 bases spanning the gap. The length of the CDR3 is 14 residues. Source: peripheral blood, taken on day 0 of AZD1222 vaccination. The genes are TRBV5-6 and TRBJ1-6; D unresolved. This sequence originates from an adult in good health. The CDR3 loop is CASSLGPENSPLHF. DNA of the CDR3: TGTGCCAGCAGCTTGGGCCCGGAAAATTCACCCCTCCACTTT.